This T cell receptor (beta chain) was captured in a study of T cell responses to AZD1222 COVID-19 vaccine. General observations from the study: Mapped onto spike, vaccine-associated CD4 TCRs spanned it and were dominant at 160-218 and 743-854. At baseline, seropositivity was found in only 6 or 7 AZD1222 recipients.

Trimming removed 10 bases from V and 7 bases from J, with 11 bases in between. CDR3 length equals 11 residues. CDR1 and CDR2 (germline): MDHEN, SYDVKM. Some clones are missing from TCRdb's copy, which holds only in-frame ones; the method was immunoSEQ multiplex PCR. The sample carries tens of thousands of clones, about 88% recorded once. In regard to this clone: Its antigen is not known.

J is TRBJ2-1 and V is TRBV28; TRBD1 might be the D (5 bases). This material consisted of peripheral blood, taken on day 0 of AZD1222 vaccination. This TCR derives from an adult in good health. The CDR3 region is CAIDSLNEQFF. The DNA of the CDR3 is TGTGCCATCGACAGCCTAAATGAGCAGTTCTTC.